Listed below are T cell receptor beta chains from one sample, sequenced in a study of CD8+CD57+ T cells in acquired aplastic anemia. MiXCR was run by TCRdb on the reads, yielding one entry per CDR3 protein. This sample has under 350,000 distinct CDR3 sequences; around 60% occur once, and the top ten carry roughly 8%. Sequenced input: sorted CD4+, CD8+, or CD8+CD57+ T cells (not recorded which) from PBMCs. Receptors were obtained from a human donor with severe aplastic anemia or a healthy control (not recorded which). Each CDR3 is given with its conserved first and last residue. A D gene is named only where the DNA matches it firmly. Size is omitted from some rows. Given values are once, few, many or a class for expanded clones.

TRBJ2-5,.,TRBV24-1,.,TGTGCCACCAGTGACCCGACTAGTTTGGAGACCCAGTACTTC,CATSDPTSLETQYF
TRBJ2-1,.,TRBV10-3,.,TGTGCCAGCAGATCCCTCCAGTCCTACAATGAGCAGTTCTTC,CASRSLQSYNEQFF
TRBJ1-2,.,TRBV6-5,.,TGTGCCAACGGCCGAGGACAGCGGTCTAACTATGGCTACACCTTC,CANGRGQRSNYGYTF
TRBJ2-5,many,TRBV5-1,.,TGCGCCAGCAGCTTGGAACCGGACAGCCAAGAGACCCAGTACTTC,CASSLEPDSQETQYF
TRBJ2-7,once,TRBV7-3,.,TGCGCCAGCAGCCAAGATCAGGGTACCTACGAGCAGTACTTC,CASSQDQGTYEQYF
TRBJ2-1,many,TRBV7-2,.,TGTGCCAGCAGCTTAAGGGGGGACAATGAGCAGTTCTTC,CASSLRGDNEQFF
TRBJ2-2,many,TRBV5-1,.,TGCGCCAGCAGCTTCGGGACGTTGAACACCGGGGAGCTGTTTTTT,CASSFGTLNTGELFF
TRBJ1-1,few,TRBV12-3/TRBV12-4,TRBD1,TGTGCCAGCAGTTTGGGGGACAGGGCCGGCGCTGAAGCTTTCTTT,CASSLGDRAGAEAFF
TRBJ2-3,many,TRBV7-3,.,TGTGCCAGCAGCCTAGACAGGTTGCCAGATACGCAGTATTTT,CASSLDRLPDTQYF
TRBJ2-7,.,TRBV5-1,TRBD1,TGCGCCAGCAGCCAGACCGGGACAGGGGGCACCTACGAGCAGTACTTC,CASSQTGTGGTYEQYF
TRBJ1-6,many,TRBV10-2,TRBD1,TGCGCCAGCAGACGCGTCCGGGACAGGCTTTCCCGGAATAATTCACCCCTCCACTTT,CASRRVRDRLSRNNSPLHF
TRBJ2-7,many,TRBV12-5,.,TGTGCTAGTGGTTTGGTGGGCAGCTACGAGCAGTACTTC,CASGLVGSYEQYF
TRBJ1-6,few,TRBV15,.,TGTGCCACCAGCAGAGCCGGGACACTTATACGTTCACCCCTCCACTTT,CATSRAGTLIRSPLHF
TRBJ2-7,many,TRBV20-1,TRBD2,TGCAGTGCTGCCCTGGGGGGGGTGTTCTCCTACGAGCAGTACTTC,CSAALGGVFSYEQYF
TRBJ2-7,once,TRBV7-3,.,TGTGCCAGCAGCTGGTCTCAAACCGACACCCAGGGAACAGGCTACGAGCAGTACTTC,CASSWSQTDTQGTGYEQYF
TRBJ1-1,.,TRBV27,.,TGTGCCAGCAGTTTATTACCGGATATGAACACTGAAGCTTTCTTT,CASSLLPDMNTEAFF
TRBJ2-7,few,TRBV5-1,.,TGCGCCAGCCGATTTGACTGGTCGTCTTCCTACGAGCAGTACTTC,CASRFDWSSSYEQYF
TRBJ2-7,.,TRBV24-1,TRBD1,TGTGCCACCAGTGATTTGACGACAGGGGAGCAGTACTTC,CATSDLTTGEQYF
TRBJ2-7,once,TRBV7-9,.,TGTGCCAGCAGCTCCGTAACCCCCCCCTACGAGCAGTACTTC,CASSSVTPPYEQYF
TRBJ2-2,.,TRBV7-2,.,TGTGCCAGCAGCCCCCGGGGTAGCGGGAACACCGGGGAGCTGTTTTTT,CASSPRGSGNTGELFF
TRBJ2-7,.,TRBV5-7,.,TGTGCCAGCACACCGGGAGAGTCCTACGAGCAGTACTTC,CASTPGESYEQYF
TRBJ2-2,few,TRBV7-8,.,TGTGCCAGCAGCCCGACCGCCTCTAGGAACACCGGGGAGCTGTTTTTT,CASSPTASRNTGELFF
TRBJ2-7,once,TRBV30,.,TGTGCCTGGACGTCAGGCCTTACCGGGTACTTC,CAWTSGLTGYF
TRBJ2-7,.,TRBV7-9,TRBD2,TGTGCCAGCAGCTCAATGGGAGGGGACGAGCAGTACTTC,CASSSMGGDEQYF
TRBJ1-5,many,TRBV29-1,.,TGCAGCGGGGGGGGCATCGGCAATCAGCCCCAGCATTTT,CSGGGIGNQPQHF
TRBJ1-1,.,TRBV2,TRBD1,TGTGCCAGCAGTGGGACAGGGTGGTGGGGAGCTTTCTTT,CASSGTGWWGAFF
TRBJ1-1,many,TRBV7-9,TRBD1,TGTGCCAGCAGCCCTAACGCCCTCAGGGGGCGGGAGACTGAAGCTTTCTTT,CASSPNALRGRETEAFF
TRBJ1-1,many,TRBV7-8,.,TGTGCCAGCAGCCCAATCCCCTTGCCGGGAAGCCTTGCTTTCTTT,CASSPIPLPGSLAFF
TRBJ1-2,.,TRBV9,.,TGTGCCAGCAGCGTAGATAGCATGGATGGCTACACCTTC,CASSVDSMDGYTF
TRBJ1-1,.,TRBV3-1,.,TGTGCCAGCAGTCCAGGGGACACTGAAGCTTTCTTT,CASSPGDTEAFF
TRBJ1-1,.,TRBV7-8,.,TGTGCCAGCAGGCGCCAGAGTCACAGTGTATCGGCTGAAGCTTTCTTT,CASRRQSHSVSAEAFF